The source of this T cell receptor beta chain is a study of blood T cell repertoires in COVID-19 (dated by TCRdb to the early 2020s). Regarding the study in general: Collaborator samples came from the United States, Italy and Spain and covered acute and convalescent phases of COVID-19. The material from the prospective study consisted of cDNA or gDNA derived from T cells, B-cell-depleted T cells, or PBMCs. Deeply sampled blood TCRbeta repertoires from subjects exposed to, actively infected with, or recovered from COVID-19 were included in the dataset. The repertoires were released in a freely available public database meant as a resource for research on the immune response to SARS-CoV-2. The samples were drawn from the first 160 participants of the ongoing ImmuneRACE study and from 950 to 1,500 subjects provided by 6 global collaborators. A de-identified subject ID, COVID-19 status, age in years and sex were almost always included in the sample metadata. HLA class I and class II types, where available, came from metadata supplied by the sample provider rather than from assay-based typing. Results and caveats for the whole study, not just this receptor: The quantity of clinical and demographic metadata differed by source and by participant and was supplied without curation.

TCRbeta CDR3 regions were amplified from genomic DNA by means of the immunoSEQ Assay, a bias-controlled multiplex PCR. On the authors' methods: Nucleated cell counts per sample were estimated from amplification of reference gene primers within the assay. To quantify the absolute abundance of each unique TCRbeta CDR3 rearrangement, sequence reads were collapsed and filtered. For each sample, productive Simpson clonality was calculated as the square root of Simpson's diversity index over productive rearrangements. TCRdb took this table from immuneACCESS and kept in-frame rearrangements with V and J called. Such tables lack part of the clones; where checked against another copy, unresolved V genes explain under half of the gap, and the rest is unexplained. That table gives V, J and clone size, and the DNA gave D and trimming. Within this sample are 220,000 or so clones, with over 65% of them counted one time only. The ten largest account for about 3.7% of the sample.

With regard to this clone: Its antigen target is currently unknown. No much larger clone is present one base from it, and per-base qualities are unavailable.

Participants in the prospective study were enrolled through a virtual design, were aged 18 to 89 years, and lived in 24 United States geographic areas. In the prospective study, participants were assigned to cohorts based on the clinical history participants reported in a screening survey and a study questionnaire. ImmuneRACE Cohort 3 recovered participants were defined by two consecutive negative NP/OP PCR tests, healthcare professional clearance, or symptom resolution. Each participant in the prospective study had whole blood, serum and a nasopharyngeal or oropharyngeal swab collected by mobile phlebotomists. Additional blood draws and questionnaires over an approximately two-month period could optionally be provided by prospective study participants. Blood samples from the prospective study were shipped frozen or at room temperature prior to DNA extraction. The cysteine opens and the phenylalanine closes a CDR3 of 18 amino acids. The entry retains the CDR3 DNA only, 54 bases that are in frame from base 1. The germline V gene encodes CDR1 SEHNR and CDR2 FQNEAQ (reference sequence). Trimming removed 3 bases from V and 3 bases from J; the gene matches leave 8 bases unexplained.

This clonotype originated in a woman aged 55-69 years who had recovered from COVID-19. Here the chain combines TRBV7-9 and TRBJ1-4, with TRBD1 identical over 12 junction bases. What was sequenced was PBMCs or T cells enriched from blood (not recorded which). The CDR3 amino acid sequence is: CASSFLPGQGASNEKLFF. The sequence in DNA is TGTGCCAGCAGCTTTCTCCCGGGACAGGGGGCCTCTAATGAAAAACTGTTTTTT.